This T cell receptor (beta chain) came from a study of post-analysis software for immune sequencing data. The study's findings and limits: Multiple sclerosis patients showed significantly lower normalized Chao1 diversity than controls did. Elevated frequency relative to controls characterized about 5 TRBV segments in patients, TRBV5-6, TRBV5-1 and TRBV20-1 among them.

This CDR3 region has 11 residues. About this clonotype itself: Its antigen is as yet unknown.

cDNA libraries of TCR beta carried unique molecular identifiers. Roughly 450,000 cDNA molecules were recovered from an input of about 0.9 to 10 million T cells. TCRdb reprocessed the PCR reads via MiXCR and lists one record per CDR3 protein. The sample lists about 500,000 distinct CDR3 sequences; approximately 46% were seen once. The specimen sequenced was blood. This chain connects TRBV21-1 to TRBJ2-7. TRBV21-1 constitutes a pseudogene. The receptor's source is a girl aged 5-17 years with multiple sclerosis. CDR3: CASSKVYEQYF. Written as DNA, the CDR3 is TGTGCCAGCAGCAAAGTCTACGAGCAGTACTTC.